The source of this T cell receptor (beta chain) is a study of blood T cell repertoires in COVID-19. About the research overall: From T cells, B-cell-depleted T cells, or PBMCs came the material, which was cDNA or gDNA.

Authors' methods: Estimation of nucleated cell counts was performed using reference gene primer amplification. Sequencing was performed with immunoSEQ multiplex PCR; in TCRdb, only in-frame clones are kept and a portion is missing. The V and J calls and the clone size are those of that table, but D and trimming were determined from the DNA. The repertoire holds about 50,000 clones, approximately 80% seen once, with roughly 3% in the top ten. The CDR3 runs 13 residues. Germline V gives CDR1 LNHNV, CDR2 YYDKDF (reference sequence). With 1 base clipped from V and 8 bases from J, the junction kept 3 bases outside the gene matches.

The rearrangement links TRBV15 to TRBJ1-2; 8 bases agree with TRBD1. The TCR comes from a woman aged 55-70 years with acute or convalescent COVID-19. Material: peripheral blood. CDR3 region: CATSRGQGWGYTF. CDR3 DNA sequence: TGTGCCACCAGCAGAGGACAGGGGTGGGGCTACACCTTC.